The next 13 T cell receptor beta chains were all read from a single sample in a study of cytomegalovirus exposure and HLA in healthy donors (dated by TCRdb to 2017 to 2019). Library preparation used the immunoSEQ multiplex PCR assay. A mixture of 60 forward primers for TCR Vbeta segments and 13 reverse primers for TCR Jbeta segments was used in the multiplex PCR. Not all clones reach the TCRdb copy of this immuneACCESS table, which keeps in-frame sequences only. Checked studies attribute under half of the gap to unresolved V genes and leave the rest unexplained. For this sample there are some 120,000 clones; about 73% appear just once. The ten largest account for 8.2% of the sample. The sequenced sample was PBMCs. The origin of the receptors is a woman in her forties in good health and CMV-seropositive.

The chain has TRBV19 and TRBJ2-3; 7 bases fit TRBD1. Looked up from germline, CDR1 is LNHDA and CDR2 is SQIVND (reference sequence). This CDR3 has 16 residues. The ends lost 3 bases at V and 0 bases at J; junction bases unmatched: 6. CDR3 protein: CASSIKGATSTDTQYF. Here the CDR3 DNA reads TGTGCCAGTAGTATCAAGGGGGCCACTAGCACAGATACGCAGTATTTT.

The genes are TRBV7-2 and TRBJ2-2; 9 positions agree with TRBD2. Germline loops: CDR1 SGHTA, CDR2 FQGNSA. Losses at the gene ends were 1 base for V and 2 bases for J; bases not matched to a gene: 8. This CDR3 contains 18 residues. The CDR3 is CASSLERLAALNTGELFF. In DNA, the CDR3 is TGTGCCAGCAGCTTAGAGAGACTAGCGGCCCTAAACACCGGGGAGCTGTTTTTT.

In this sample, this clone turned up a few times. The chain joins TRBV29-1 to TRBJ1-2; D is undetermined. V gave up 6 bases and J gave up 7 bases, with 15 bases separating them. The CDR3 has 12 residues. Per the germline V gene, CDR1 is SQVTM and CDR2 is ANQGSEA. Written as DNA, the CDR3 is TGCAGCGTCGGAGAAAATACAAGTGGCTACACCTTC. It translates to CSVGENTSGYTF.

The chain joins TRBV7-2 to TRBJ1-1, with a weak D call TRBD1 (6 bases). V was clipped by 5 bases and J by 3 bases, with 13 bases between them. This CDR3 has 14 residues. Germline assignment: CDR1 SGHTA and CDR2 FQGNSA. CDR3 amino acids: CASSAQGWDTEAFF. In nucleotides, the CDR3 is TGTGCCAGCAGCGCCCAGGGGTGGGACACTGAAGCTTTCTTT.

CDR3 DNA: TGTGCCAGTAGTCGTATAGGGGGTGCTGAAGCTTTCTTT. Protein sequence: CASSRIGGAEAFF. The chain uses TRBV19 and TRBJ1-1, with D tentatively TRBD1 (6 bases). V lost 5 bases, J lost 6 bases, and 13 bases lay in between. The CDR3 consists of 13 residues. Germline CDR1 LNHDA, CDR2 SQIVND (reference sequence).

The rearrangement joins TRBV29-1 to TRBJ1-1; TRBD1 matches 8 bases. The trim removed 3 bases at V and 6 bases at J, leaving 6 bases unmatched. The CDR3 totals 13 residues. CDR1 and CDR2 from the germline V gene are SQVTM and ANQGSEA. CDR3 sequence (DNA): TGCAGCGTTGATACTACAGGGGGTTCTGAAGCTTTCTTT. Translated: CSVDTTGGSEAFF.

The chain combines TRBV7-3 with TRBJ2-7; 9 bases fit TRBD2. CDR1 is SGHTA, CDR2 FQGTGA, per germline. With 5 bases clipped from V and 3 bases from J, the junction kept 8 bases outside the gene matches. The CDR3 is made up of 15 amino acids. In DNA, the CDR3 is TGTGCCAGCAGCAGAAGCGGGGGGAAAAACTACGAGCAGTACTTC. Its protein product is CASSRSGGKNYEQYF.

The J gene is TRBJ1-2, the V gene TRBV10-3, with D tentatively TRBD1 (6 bases). From germline, CDR1 is ENHRY and CDR2 SYGVKD. V dropped 3 bases and J dropped 8 bases, with 19 bases sitting between them. The CDR3 contains 15 residues. The CDR3 region is CAISDDRKRGNGYTF. CDR3 DNA: TGTGCCATCAGTGATGACAGGAAGCGTGGAAACGGCTACACCTTC.

The chain has TRBV6-5 and TRBJ1-5, with D possibly matching TRBD1 (6 bases). In germline, CDR1 is MNHEY, CDR2 SVGAGI. The CDR3 runs to 15 residues. Between the trimmed V and J ends, which lost 2 bases and 0 bases, there was a span of 8 bases. The chain's CDR3 is CASSYGGASNQPQHF. The DNA for the CDR3 is TGTGCCAGCAGTTACGGGGGGGCTAGCAATCAGCCCCAGCATTTT.

The rearrangement links TRBV5-4 to TRBJ2-1, with 9 nucleotides matching TRBD1. Germline assignment: CDR1 SGHNT and CDR2 YYREEE (reference sequence). The ends lost 3 bases at V and 2 bases at J; junction bases unmatched: 3. The length of the CDR3 is 15 residues. This chain's CDR3 is CASSSGTGTYNEQFF. In DNA form, the CDR3 reads TGTGCCAGCAGCTCCGGGACAGGGACCTACAATGAGCAGTTCTTC.

This rearrangement joins TRBV7-9 to TRBJ1-6, with TRBD1 matching 9 bases. Per the germline V gene, CDR1 is SEHNR and CDR2 is FQNEAQ (reference sequence). The CDR3 has 17 residues. The J segment lost 9 bases and the V segment lost 6 bases, leaving 15 bases of the junction unmatched. CDR3 sequence (DNA): TGTGCCAGCAGTCAAATAGTGGGGACAGGGCAAGCTTCACCCCTCCACTTT. It codes for CASSQIVGTGQASPLHF. The whole variable domain, remainder taken from reference TRBV7-9 and TRBJ1-6, is DTGVSQNPRHKITKRGQNVTFRCDPISEHNRLYWYRQTLGQGPEFLTYFQNEAQLEKSRLLSDRFSAERPKGSFSTLEIQRTEQGDSAMYLCASSQIVGTGQASPLHFGNGTRLTVT.

This clone was picked up one time. This sequence joins TRBV7-8 and TRBJ2-1; TRBD2 aligns across 7 bases. Germline V lookup: CDR1 SGHVS, CDR2 FQNEAQ. Trimming took 1 base from V and 3 from J; bases not matched to a gene: 6. The CDR3 has 16 amino acids. The CDR3 bases are TGTGCCAGCAGCTTAGAGACTAGCAAGGGCTACAATGAGCAGTTCTTC. This encodes CASSLETSKGYNEQFF.

The chain uses TRBV5-4 and TRBJ1-2; D is perhaps TRBD1 (6 bases). The CDR3 sequence is 14 residues long. Germline V gene sequence: CDR1 SGHNT, CDR2 YYREEE (reference sequence). Trimming pared 7 bases from V and 4 bases from J, leaving 17 bases between. The CDR3 reads CASSSWDTGYGYTF. As DNA, the CDR3 is TGTGCCAGCTCTTCATGGGACACTGGCTATGGCTACACCTTC. The full variable domain, rest sourced from reference TRBV5-4 and TRBJ1-2, is ETGVTQSPTHLIKTRGQQVTLRCSSQSGHNTVSWYQQALGQGPQFIFQYYREEENGRGNFPPRFSGLQFPNYSSELNVNALELDDSALYLCASSSWDTGYGYTFGSGTRLTVV.